The 17 T cell receptor beta chains below come from one sample, sequenced in a study of radiation and T cells in renal cell carcinoma. Time point specified: blood 4 weeks post-SBRT, at nephrectomy. Sample treatment: 15 Gy SBRT to primary tumor, nephrectomy 4 weeks later. This table comes from immunoSEQ multiplex PCR, and its TCRdb copy is limited to in-frame clones, with some not included. The sample lists fewer than 200,000 clones; roughly nine tenths were seen once. The sample in question was blood, obtained from a patient whose treatment included radiotherapy and nephrectomy. The origin of the receptors is a woman aged 50 to 65 with renal cell carcinoma.

The rearrangement links TRBV5-4 to TRBJ2-3; D gene uncertain. The CDR3 is made up of 13 amino acids. Germline V lookup: CDR1 SGHNT, CDR2 YYREEE (reference sequence). V lost 7 bases to trimming and J lost 3 bases, with 12 bases between them. The CDR3 sequence is CASRGLGTDTQYF. The DNA for the CDR3 is TGTGCCAGCCGCGGTCTAGGAACAGATACGCAGTATTTT.

The J gene is TRBJ1-1, the V gene TRBV2, with no clear D. This CDR3 spans 15 amino acids. Per germline, CDR1 SNHLY and CDR2 FYNNEI. Trimming took off 1 base at V and 0 bases at J, with 9 bases between the two ends. CDR3 DNA: TGTGCCAGCAGTGAAGTACCTAAAATGAACACTGAAGCTTTCTTT. It yields the protein CASSEVPKMNTEAFF.

The rearrangement joins TRBV4-1 to TRBJ2-2, with 8 positions matching TRBD1. J was trimmed by 6 bases and V by 2 bases; bases with no gene match: 5. Per germline, CDR1 MGHRA and CDR2 YSYEKL. The CDR3 has 15 residues. This CDR3 is CASSQPGQAPGELFF. The CDR3 DNA reads TGCGCCAGCAGCCAACCGGGACAGGCCCCCGGGGAGCTGTTTTTT.

The V call is TRBV12-5, the J call TRBJ2-1, with 7 positions matching TRBD2. Trimming at V came to 5 bases and at J to 1 base, leaving 8 bases not matched to a gene. Germline loops: CDR1 LGHNT, CDR2 FRNRAP. This CDR3 is built from 16 residues. The CDR3 here is CASGPGGGTSYNEQFF. The CDR3 DNA follows: TGTGCTAGTGGTCCAGGCGGGGGAACTTCCTACAATGAGCAGTTCTTC.

This chain joins TRBV4-3 and TRBJ1-1; TRBD1 matches at 8 bases. The CDR3 length is 15 residues. The V gene's germline CDR1 is LGHNA and CDR2 YSLEER. Losses at the gene ends were 1 base for V and 11 bases for J; bases not matched to a gene: 12. The CDR3 is CASSQVQGGQGGAFF. The CDR3 DNA is TGCGCCAGCAGCCAAGTCCAAGGAGGACAGGGAGGGGCTTTCTTT.

The chain couples TRBV7-8 to TRBJ2-7, with 7 bases fitting TRBD2. Losses at the gene ends were 2 bases for V and 7 bases for J; bases not matched to a gene: 8. This CDR3 has 14 residues. In germline, CDR1 is SGHVS, CDR2 FQNEAQ. CDR3 protein: CASSLRGDPFEQYF. CDR3 nucleotide sequence: TGTGCCAGCAGCTTACGGGGGGATCCCTTTGAGCAGTACTTC.

The table lists this clone with a few counts. The chain uses TRBV7-9 and TRBJ1-2, with D possibly being TRBD1 (6 bases). This CDR3 has 15 residues. Germline lookup yields CDR1 SEHNR and CDR2 FQNEAQ (reference sequence). Trimming took 0 bases from V and 8 from J, leaving 16 bases between them. CDR3: CASSLARLGASGYTF. DNA of the CDR3: TGTGCCAGCAGCTTAGCACGGTTGGGGGCGTCGGGCTACACCTTC.

The V gene is TRBV11-1, the J gene TRBJ2-1; D is uncertain. This CDR3 region has 13 residues. V dropped 8 bases and J dropped 0 bases, with 8 bases sitting between them. CDR1 SGHAT and CDR2 FQDESV come from the germline V gene (reference sequence). The CDR3 here is CASQGSSYNEQFF. In DNA, the CDR3 is TGTGCCAGCCAAGGTAGCTCCTACAATGAGCAGTTCTTC.

This rearrangement joins TRBV29-1 to TRBJ1-2, with D possibly being TRBD1 (5 bases). Between the trimmed V and J ends, which lost 7 bases and 4 bases, there was a span of 16 bases. Germline loops: CDR1 SQVTM, CDR2 ANQGSEA. The CDR3 contains 13 residues. The CDR3 loop is CSAWDSGPYGYTF. The CDR3 DNA reads TGCAGCGCCTGGGACTCGGGTCCCTATGGCTACACCTTC.

The chain joins TRBV6-5 to TRBJ2-7, with D possibly being TRBD2 (5 bases). The CDR3 sequence is 13 residues long. Per germline, CDR1 MNHEY and CDR2 SVGAGI. The V end lost 6 bases, the J end lost 7 bases, and 16 bases lay between the germline ends. The CDR3 is CASSFGERSEQYF. CDR3 DNA: TGTGCCAGCAGCTTCGGGGAACGCTCGGAGCAGTACTTC.

This chain connects TRBV6-1 to TRBJ1-6; D ambiguous. The CDR3 spans 13 residues. The V and J ends lost 9 bases and 7 bases respectively, with 13 bases between them. The germline V gene encodes CDR1 MNHNS and CDR2 SASEGT. The CDR3 here is CASSNVGNSPLHF. The CDR3 nucleotides are TGTGCCAGTAGTAATGTGGGCAATTCACCCCTCCACTTT.

CDR3 sequence: CASGLVTDTQYF. The CDR3 region has the DNA TGTGCCAGCGGGCTTGTCACAGATACGCAGTATTTT. This chain connects TRBV7-9 to TRBJ2-3, with no clear D. The CDR3 is 12 residues long. V gave up 8 bases and J gave up 2 bases, with 8 bases separating them. Germline V gene data show CDR1 as SEHNR and CDR2 as FQNEAQ (reference sequence).

J is TRBJ2-3 and V is TRBV19; 10 positions agree with TRBD2. Looked up from germline, CDR1 is LNHDA and CDR2 is SQIVND (reference sequence). V shed 6 bases, J shed 3 bases, and the junction held 6 bases outside the gene matches. The CDR3 runs 15 residues. The CDR3 DNA follows: TGTGCCAGTAGCGAGGCAGCGGGGGGGACAGATACGCAGTATTTT. It codes for CASSEAAGGTDTQYF.

J is TRBJ1-5 and V is TRBV7-2, with D uncertain. The V end was cut by 5 bases, the J end by 4 bases, with 6 bases between. This CDR3 contains 12 residues. Looked up from germline, CDR1 is SGHTA and CDR2 is FQGNSA. DNA of the CDR3: TGTGCCAGCAGCCTGGGAAATCAGCCCCAGCATTTT. It yields the protein CASSLGNQPQHF.

This sequence joins TRBV29-1 and TRBJ1-4, with D possibly TRBD1 on 5 matching bases. Germline V gives CDR1 SQVTM, CDR2 ANQGSEA. The CDR3 covers 13 residues. V lost 4 bases, J lost 5 bases, and 11 bases lay in between. CDR3 sequence (DNA): TGCAGCGTTGGGACAAGTCCCAATGAAAAACTGTTTTTT. This sequence encodes CSVGTSPNEKLFF.

V is TRBV9 and J is TRBJ2-7; 10 bases agree with TRBD2. Trimming removed 0 bases from V and 3 bases from J; junction bases left unmatched: 6. Germline V lookup: CDR1 SGDLS, CDR2 YYNGEE. This CDR3 comprises 16 residues. CDR3 in DNA: TGTGCCAGCAGCGTAGCGCCTAGCGGGGGACTCTACGAGCAGTACTTC. Translation: CASSVAPSGGLYEQYF.

This clone was seen only once. The chain links TRBV15 to TRBJ1-5; 7 bases are a match to TRBD1. The CDR3 covers 17 residues. The germline CDR1 and CDR2 sequences are LNHNV and YYDKDF (reference sequence). After removal of 0 bases from V and 0 bases from J, the junction contained 5 bases not matched to a gene. Here the CDR3 reads CATSREGGLGSNQPQHF. The CDR3 DNA follows: TGTGCCACCAGCAGAGAAGGGGGCCTAGGTAGCAATCAGCCCCAGCATTTT.